The 5 T cell receptor beta chains below come from one sample, sequenced in a study of blood T cell repertoires in COVID-19. Data came from immunoSEQ multiplex PCR; TCRdb stores just in-frame clones and leaves some out. The table has roughly 250,000 clones, approximately 90% seen once. Source material: PBMCs or T cells enriched from blood (not recorded which). Receptors were obtained from a woman in her 40s with acute COVID-19.

The rearrangement links TRBV2 to TRBJ2-2; weak D call: TRBD1 (6 bases). The V and J ends lost 8 bases and 5 bases respectively, with 9 bases between them. The CDR3 runs 12 residues. Germline V gene lookup returns CDR1 SNHLY and CDR2 FYNNEI. This chain's CDR3 is CASQQGTGELFF. The CDR3 nucleotides are TGTGCCAGCCAGCAGGGGACCGGGGAGCTGTTTTTT.

The genes are TRBV7-2 and TRBJ1-2; possible D gene TRBD1, 5 bases. V dropped 3 bases and J dropped 4 bases, with 12 bases sitting between them. The CDR3 sequence is 14 residues long. Germline-derived CDR1 and CDR2 are SGHTA and FQGNSA. The CDR3 sequence: CASSFGGYRYGYTF. The DNA for the CDR3 is TGTGCCAGCAGCTTCGGGGGGTACCGCTATGGCTACACCTTC. The whole variable domain, remainder taken from reference TRBV7-2 and TRBJ1-2, is GAGVSQSPSNKVTEKGKDVELRCDPISGHTALYWYRQSLGQGLEFLIYFQGNSAPDKSGLPSDRFSAERTGGSVSTLTIQRTQQEDSAVYLCASSFGGYRYGYTFGSGTRLTVV.

The chain combines TRBV5-6 with TRBJ2-5; a weak D match, TRBD1 (5 bases). Trimming took off 0 bases at V and 5 bases at J, with 8 bases between the two ends. This CDR3 has 13 amino acids. Germline CDR1 SGHDT, CDR2 YYEEEE. CDR3 sequence reads: CASSLGQSETQYF. CDR3 nucleotide sequence: TGTGCCAGCAGCTTGGGACAGAGTGAGACCCAGTACTTC.

Points on this clone: At the DNA level, this CDR3 is encoded by other sequences in the same sample as well. CDR3 DNA sequence: TGTGCCAGCAGCTTAGCAGGCTACAATGAGCAGTTCTTC. This sequence encodes CASSLAGYNEQFF. J is TRBJ2-1 and V is TRBV11-3; D not resolved. Germline V gene lookup returns CDR1 SGHNT and CDR2 YENEEA. V dropped 1 base and J dropped 3 bases, with 4 bases sitting between them. The CDR3 has 13 amino acids.

The chain has TRBV30 and TRBJ2-5; TRBD2 is a possible D gene (5 bases). Germline V CDR1 and CDR2: GTSNPN, SVGIG (reference sequence). This CDR3 is built from 12 residues. V dropped 5 bases and J dropped 5 bases, with 12 bases sitting between them. In nucleotides, the CDR3 is TGTGCCTGGGGGAGTAAGAGGGAGACCCAGTACTTC. It specifies CAWGSKRETQYF.